The 21 T cell receptor beta chains below all came from one sample that was sequenced in a study of cytomegalovirus exposure and HLA in healthy donors. PCR involved 60 Vbeta and 13 Jbeta primers. Generated by immunoSEQ multiplex PCR, the TCRdb table keeps only in-frame clones and is missing some. This sample has some 64,000 clones, with approximately 88% found just once. Sequenced: PBMCs. These receptors came from a young man in good health and CMV-seropositive.

Only one count was recorded for this clone. This chain uses TRBV9 with TRBJ1-3; TRBD1 matches 7 bases. Germline assignment: CDR1 SGDLS and CDR2 YYNGEE. V trimming: 3 bases; J trimming: 1 base; junction bases outside the gene matches: 4. This CDR3 contains 15 residues. The CDR3 region is CASSAPTGSGNTIYF. The CDR3 DNA sequence: TGTGCCAGCAGCGCACCGACAGGGTCTGGAAACACCATATATTTT.

This clone has a handful of counts. CDR3 region: CASSQEPGLMNTEAFF. The DNA for the CDR3 is TGCGCCAGCAGCCAAGAACCTGGCCTCATGAACACTGAAGCTTTCTTT. V usage is TRBV4-3 and J usage is TRBJ1-1; D is unresolved. This CDR3 contains 16 residues. Germline-derived CDR1 and CDR2 are LGHNA and YSLEER. V lost 0 bases, J lost 0 bases, and 11 bases lay in between.

The DNA of the CDR3 is TGCAGCGTTCAGGGTTTACGGGGCAGGGGATGGGAGCAGTTCTTC. It codes for CSVQGLRGRGWEQFF. The chain uses TRBV29-1 and TRBJ2-1; possible D gene TRBD1, 6 bases. Germline loops: CDR1 SQVTM, CDR2 ANQGSEA. The length of the CDR3 is 15 residues. V shed 5 bases and J shed 10 bases, with 24 bases lying between them.

The chain carries TRBV5-4 and TRBJ2-1; TRBD2 aligns across 12 bases. CDR1 is SGHNT, CDR2 YYREEE, per germline (reference sequence). Unmatched junction bases numbered 4, after V lost 3 bases and J lost 6 bases. The CDR3 is made up of 15 amino acids. As DNA, the CDR3 is TGTGCCAGCAGCTCCCTAGCGGGAGGGCTCAATGAGCAGTTCTTC. Translated, it gives CASSSLAGGLNEQFF.

This clone turned up a few times. The CDR3 sequence: CASSMNSLMNTEAFF. CDR3 DNA: TGTGCCAGTAGTATGAACAGCCTCATGAACACTGAAGCTTTCTTT. The rearrangement uses TRBV19 and TRBJ1-1; D gene unclear. Germline V lookup: CDR1 LNHDA, CDR2 SQIVND (reference sequence). Trimming stripped 3 bases from V and 0 bases from J, with 11 bases between. This CDR3 comprises 15 residues.

This clone was detected only once. The J gene is TRBJ2-3, the V gene TRBV5-1; D is ambiguous. The CDR3 runs to 15 residues. V gave up 4 bases and J gave up 1 base, with 13 bases separating them. The germline V gene encodes CDR1 SGHRS and CDR2 YFSETQ. The CDR3 coding sequence is TGCGCCAGCAGCCGAGCCGGAGTTGGCACAGATACGCAGTATTTT. It codes for CASSRAGVGTDTQYF.

There are a few counts of this clone. The rearrangement uses TRBV6-1 and TRBJ2-7, with a weak D call TRBD1 (6 bases). V was shortened by 7 bases and J by 6 bases, with 16 bases between the two germline ends. From germline, CDR1 is MNHNS and CDR2 SASEGT. This CDR3 is 13 amino acids long. The CDR3 DNA reads TGTGCCAGCACACCCAGGGGCCAAGGCGAGCAGTACTTC. Its translation: CASTPRGQGEQYF.

The chain is built from TRBV6-5 and TRBJ2-7; 10 positions agree with TRBD1. V was pared by 2 bases and J by 2 bases, with 3 bases of the junction left unmatched. CDR3 length: 15 residues. Germline values: CDR1 MNHEY, CDR2 SVGAGI. This CDR3 is CASSYRDRGTYEQYF. The CDR3 nucleotides read TGTGCCAGCAGTTACCGGGACAGGGGAACCTACGAGCAGTACTTC.

This chain connects TRBV28 to TRBJ1-4, with TRBD1 identical over 11 bases. V was pared by 4 bases and J by 5 bases, with 9 bases of the junction left unmatched. The germline V gene encodes CDR1 MDHEN and CDR2 SYDVKM. This CDR3 has 17 amino acids. The CDR3 loop is CASSSSGQGATNEKLFF. CDR3 in DNA: TGTGCCAGCAGTTCATCAGGACAGGGGGCTACCAATGAAAAACTGTTTTTT.

The chain combines TRBV15 with TRBJ2-7, with 10 bases identical to TRBD1. The germline CDR1 and CDR2 sequences are LNHNV and YYDKDF (reference sequence). The CDR3 contains 14 residues. Trimming cost V 8 bases and J 2 bases; bases outside gene matches: 6. CDR3 region: CATAGTGVTYEQYF. CDR3 sequence (DNA): TGTGCCACCGCCGGGACAGGGGTAACCTACGAGCAGTACTTC.

V usage is TRBV11-2 and J usage is TRBJ1-2; possible D gene TRBD1, 6 bases. The CDR3 length is 14 residues. Germline CDR1 reads SGHAT; CDR2 reads FQNNGV. V was shortened by 4 bases and J by 4 bases, with 13 bases between the two germline ends. CDR3 sequence (DNA): TGTGCCAGCAGCTCTACAGGGTTGGCCTATGGCTACACCTTC. Residues: CASSSTGLAYGYTF.

This chain links TRBV7-2 with TRBJ2-7; D is possibly TRBD1 (5 bases). Trimming took off 2 bases at V and 2 bases at J, with 7 bases between the two ends. Per the germline V gene, CDR1 is SGHTA and CDR2 is FQGNSA. The CDR3 spans 13 residues. The CDR3 DNA sequence: TGTGCCAGCAGCTTAAGGGGCCCCTACGAGCAGTACTTC. This translates into CASSLRGPYEQYF. Full variable domain (outside the CDR3, taken from reference TRBV7-2 and TRBJ2-7): GAGVSQSPSNKVTEKGKDVELRCDPISGHTALYWYRQSLGQGLEFLIYFQGNSAPDKSGLPSDRFSAERTGGSVSTLTIQRTQQEDSAVYLCASSLRGPYEQYFGPGTRLTVT.

This clone was picked up one time. The rearrangement links TRBV28 to TRBJ2-2; TRBD1 aligns across 9 bases. The CDR3 is made up of 16 amino acids. V lost 5 bases to trimming and J lost 4 bases; unmatched junction nucleotides: 8. CDR1 and CDR2 from the germline V gene are MDHEN and SYDVKM. DNA of the CDR3: TGTGCCAGCAGTCTAACCGGGACAGGGTTCACCGGGGAGCTGTTTTTT. Protein: CASSLTGTGFTGELFF.

This chain links TRBV7-9 with TRBJ1-5; tentatively, D is TRBD1 (6 bases). CDR1 is SEHNR, CDR2 FQNEAQ, per germline (reference sequence). The CDR3 is 16 amino acids. V was trimmed by 5 bases and J by 3 bases, leaving 17 bases between them. CDR3 sequence: CASSPGGQGNNQPQHF. The CDR3 DNA sequence: TGTGCCAGCAGCCCGGGGGGCCAGGGGAACAATCAGCCCCAGCATTTT.

This clone has just one count. The chain has TRBV5-1 and TRBJ2-3; 10 bases line up with TRBD2. From germline, CDR1 is SGHRS and CDR2 YFSETQ. V trimming: 3 bases; J trimming: 4 bases; junction bases outside the gene matches: 11. The CDR3 loop spans 17 amino acids. The chain's CDR3 is CASSSTSRAGGADTQYF. CDR3 nucleotides: TGCGCCAGCAGCTCCACTTCAAGAGCGGGAGGGGCAGATACGCAGTATTTT.

The gene calls are TRBV7-8 and TRBJ2-6; TRBD2 agrees at 7 bases. This CDR3 has 19 amino acids. Unmatched junction bases numbered 11, after V lost 0 bases and J lost 3 bases. Germline CDR1 reads SGHVS; CDR2 reads FQNEAQ. CDR3 protein: CASSLAPGRIVGGANVLTF. DNA of the CDR3: TGTGCCAGCAGCTTAGCGCCCGGGAGGATAGTTGGTGGGGCCAACGTCCTGACTTTC.

This clone was seen more than once but under ten times. One end of the junction varies from germline; a read error may be responsible. The chain couples TRBV4-1 to TRBJ2-2, with D possibly being TRBD1 (6 bases). CDR3 size: 17 residues. Germline V gives CDR1 MGHRA, CDR2 YSYEKL. CDR3 coding DNA: TGCGTCAGCAGCCAACTCCCATTACAGGGAGACACCGGGGAGCTGTTTTTT. Protein sequence: CVSSQLPLQGDTGELFF.

This rearrangement joins TRBV6-6 to TRBJ1-2, with 7 nucleotides matching TRBD1. The CDR3 runs 13 residues. The V gene's germline CDR1 is MNHNY and CDR2 SVGAGI (reference sequence). J gave up 11 bases and V 6 bases, and 12 bases lay outside the gene matches. The CDR3, as DNA: TGTGCCAGCAGGGACCGGACAGGCCCTCGGTACACCTTC. Translating it yields CASRDRTGPRYTF.

The V and J genes are TRBV30 and TRBJ2-7; possibly TRBD2 for D (5 bases). The CDR3 has 13 amino acids. Looked up from germline, CDR1 is GTSNPN and CDR2 is SVGIG (reference sequence). V lost 0 bases, J lost 5 bases, and 11 bases lay in between. The CDR3 protein is CAWSVNVEDEQYF. CDR3 sequence (DNA): TGTGCCTGGAGTGTCAACGTGGAGGACGAGCAGTACTTC.

This rearrangement joins TRBV11-3 to TRBJ2-7; D might be TRBD2 (7 bases). Germline V CDR1 and CDR2: SGHNT, YENEEA. CDR3 length: 14 residues. Trimming left V 5 bases short and J 6 bases short, with 17 bases between. Here the CDR3 DNA reads TGTGCCAGCAGCACTGGGGGGGGCCTCGGCGAGCAGTACTTC. Encoded protein: CASSTGGGLGEQYF.

The chain carries TRBV6-5 and TRBJ2-7; maybe TRBD1 (6 bases). This CDR3 region has 13 residues. The germline V and J ends were trimmed by 4 bases and 6 bases, with 13 bases remaining between them. Per germline, CDR1 MNHEY and CDR2 SVGAGI. The chain's CDR3 is CASSFSLQGEQYF. CDR3 DNA: TGTGCCAGCAGTTTCTCTTTACAGGGCGAGCAGTACTTC.